The rows below give T cell receptor beta chains drawn from one sample of a study of blood T cells in healthy people across ages. Each CDR3 protein gets one entry after TCRdb re-called the 5' RACE reads with MiXCR. This sample has hundreds of thousands of distinct CDR3 sequences; approximately 53% occur once, and the top ten carry around 25%. What was sequenced was blood. All receptors derive from a man aged 35-49 years in good health. Each CDR3 is given with its conserved first and last residue. Each record gives: V gene, J gene, CDR3 protein.

v_call: TRBV28
j_call: TRBJ1-2
cdr3_aa: CASSLYGSNYGYTF

v_call: TRBV12-3/TRBV12-4
j_call: TRBJ2-1
cdr3_aa: CASTGLESDEQFF

v_call: TRBV10-3
j_call: TRBJ2-1
cdr3_aa: CAISRPGRTSGGAGEQFF

v_call: TRBV11-2
j_call: TRBJ2-3
cdr3_aa: CASGRGTDTQYF

v_call: TRBV7-3
j_call: TRBJ2-7
cdr3_aa: CASSLGQWDEQYF

v_call: TRBV6-2/TRBV6-3
j_call: TRBJ2-7
cdr3_aa: CATKTGSSYEQYF

v_call: TRBV5-5
j_call: TRBJ2-7
cdr3_aa: CASSVPTSGTSYEQYF

v_call: TRBV14
j_call: TRBJ2-3
cdr3_aa: CASSQATGRADTQYF

v_call: TRBV6-2/TRBV6-3
j_call: TRBJ2-1
cdr3_aa: CASISSRLSNEQFF

v_call: TRBV7-3
j_call: TRBJ1-1
cdr3_aa: CASSPRGAGGTEAFF

v_call: TRBV28
j_call: TRBJ2-3
cdr3_aa: CASSPLGDPKTSTDTQYF

v_call: TRBV15
j_call: TRBJ2-7
cdr3_aa: CATSRDQASGSHEQYF

v_call: TRBV28
j_call: TRBJ2-7
cdr3_aa: CASRRRGFGYEQYF

v_call: TRBV28
j_call: TRBJ2-3
cdr3_aa: CASRQNTDTQYF

v_call: TRBV12-3/TRBV12-4
j_call: TRBJ1-1
cdr3_aa: CASSSNLATQRVSEAFF

v_call: TRBV6-6
j_call: TRBJ1-5
cdr3_aa: CASSYSLRTGWQRPQHF

v_call: TRBV27
j_call: TRBJ1-2
cdr3_aa: CASSGTGNYGYTF

v_call: TRBV5-6
j_call: TRBJ2-5
cdr3_aa: CASSPQGRTGQETQYF

v_call: TRBV20-1
j_call: -
cdr3_aa: CSARIVGYSYEQYF

v_call: TRBV12-3/TRBV12-4
j_call: TRBJ2-3
cdr3_aa: CASSLETSGSRSFTDTQYF

v_call: TRBV6-6
j_call: TRBJ2-5
cdr3_aa: CASSYWQEETQYF

v_call: TRBV7-2
j_call: TRBJ2-4
cdr3_aa: CASSLGYGDTRLSVWNIQYF

v_call: TRBV7-2
j_call: TRBJ2-1
cdr3_aa: CASSLAGTSVSYNEQFF

v_call: TRBV7-2
j_call: TRBJ2-7
cdr3_aa: CASSPVTTPSYEQYF

v_call: TRBV7-6
j_call: TRBJ2-2
cdr3_aa: CASSYDQPARLRTDTNTGELFF

v_call: TRBV27
j_call: TRBJ2-1
cdr3_aa: CASSLGTSGTPYNEQFF

v_call: TRBV20-1
j_call: TRBJ2-5
cdr3_aa: CSASSDRGYQETQYF

v_call: TRBV7-2
j_call: TRBJ2-3
cdr3_aa: CASSPYGTSGYTDTQYF

v_call: TRBV10-3
j_call: TRBJ1-1
cdr3_aa: CATRTEKVGEAFF

v_call: TRBV11-2
j_call: TRBJ2-5
cdr3_aa: CASSSGHRSETQYF

v_call: TRBV7-2
j_call: TRBJ2-1
cdr3_aa: CATGVAGVVNEQFF

v_call: TRBV12-3/TRBV12-4
j_call: TRBJ2-2
cdr3_aa: CASSLWRGLANTGELFF

v_call: TRBV11-2
j_call: TRBJ2-1
cdr3_aa: CASSLGLWTSGPYNEQFF

v_call: TRBV2
j_call: -
cdr3_aa: CASSDFTGRYEQYF

v_call: TRBV15
j_call: TRBJ1-6
cdr3_aa: CATSRDQDPSPLHF

v_call: TRBV20-1
j_call: TRBJ2-1
cdr3_aa: CSARASAKGEQFF

v_call: TRBV7-3
j_call: TRBJ2-3
cdr3_aa: CASSRNRAASTDTQYF

v_call: TRBV29-1
j_call: -
cdr3_aa: CSAKTQGDPTDEQYF

v_call: TRBV29-1
j_call: -
cdr3_aa: CSAARTGGNEQYF

v_call: TRBV6-2/TRBV6-3
j_call: TRBJ2-7
cdr3_aa: CASSSWDGTYEQYF

v_call: TRBV7-2
j_call: TRBJ2-7
cdr3_aa: CASTKLTGTSYEQYF

v_call: TRBV12-3/TRBV12-4
j_call: TRBJ1-5
cdr3_aa: CASRAGPQPQHF

v_call: TRBV12-3/TRBV12-4
j_call: TRBJ1-1
cdr3_aa: CASRWVETTEAFF

v_call: TRBV4-1
j_call: TRBJ2-2
cdr3_aa: CASSQVENTGELFF

v_call: TRBV4-2
j_call: TRBJ1-2
cdr3_aa: CASSQEARGAYTF

v_call: TRBV9
j_call: TRBJ2-2
cdr3_aa: CASNGFSTGELFF

v_call: TRBV28
j_call: TRBJ1-4
cdr3_aa: CASGPGTGEEKLFF

v_call: TRBV29-1
j_call: TRBJ2-3
cdr3_aa: CSTGDPSTDTQYF

v_call: TRBV4-3
j_call: TRBJ1-1
cdr3_aa: CASSQNRGGRGDTEAFF